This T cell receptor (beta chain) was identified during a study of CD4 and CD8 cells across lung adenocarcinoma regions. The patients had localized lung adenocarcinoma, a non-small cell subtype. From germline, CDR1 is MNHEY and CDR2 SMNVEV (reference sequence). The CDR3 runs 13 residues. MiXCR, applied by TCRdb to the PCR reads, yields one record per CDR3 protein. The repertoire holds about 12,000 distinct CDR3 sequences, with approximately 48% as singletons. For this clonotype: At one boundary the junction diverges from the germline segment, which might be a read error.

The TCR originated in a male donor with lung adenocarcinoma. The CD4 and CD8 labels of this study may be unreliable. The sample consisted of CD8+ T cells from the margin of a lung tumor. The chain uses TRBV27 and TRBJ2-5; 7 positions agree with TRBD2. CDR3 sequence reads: CASRGRGRKAQTF. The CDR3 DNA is TGTGCCAGCAGGGGGAGGGGTCGGAAGGCCCAGACTTTC.